One sample yielded the 10 T cell receptor beta chains listed below, sequenced in a study of blood T cell repertoires in COVID-19. Libraries were prepared by immunoSEQ multiplex PCR; TCRdb keeps only in-frame clonotypes and omits some of them. The sample contains 40,000 to 55,000 clones, 70% to 90% of which appear only once. Sequencing used peripheral blood. The receptors shown here come from a human donor in a cohort sampled during active COVID-19.

This clone appeared a single time. The rearrangement links TRBV6-5 to TRBJ1-2, with D maybe TRBD1 (5 bases). Trimming removed 7 bases at V and 8 bases at J, with 14 bases between. Germline V gene sequence: CDR1 MNHEY, CDR2 SVGAGI. There are 12 residues in the CDR3. The CDR3 region is CASTAGGWGYTF. As DNA, the CDR3 is TGTGCCAGCACCGCCGGGGGGTGGGGCTACACCTTC.

There are a few counts of this clone. The rearrangement uses TRBV4-3 and TRBJ1-2; D gene uncertain. Germline V CDR1 and CDR2: LGHNA, YSLEER. The length of the CDR3 is 14 residues. Trimming removed 1 base at V and 4 bases at J, with 10 bases between. CDR3 sequence: CASSQATIAYGYTF. In nucleotides, the CDR3 is TGCGCCAGCAGCCAAGCGACGATAGCCTATGGCTACACCTTC.

V and J are TRBV20-1 and TRBJ2-3, with D possibly TRBD2 on 6 matching bases. From germline, CDR1 is DFQATT and CDR2 SNEGSKA (reference sequence). Trimming took 3 bases from V and 10 from J, leaving 20 bases between them. This CDR3 contains 14 residues. CDR3 bases: TGCAGTGCTAGTGGCCCACAGCGGGTCTACGCGCAGTATTTT. Its translation is CSASGPQRVYAQYF.

This chain links TRBV27 with TRBJ1-2; tentative D call: TRBD1 (6 bases). The germline V gene has CDR1 MNHEY and CDR2 SMNVEV (reference sequence). Trimming pared 5 bases from V and 4 bases from J, leaving 11 bases between. The CDR3 runs to 13 residues. In DNA, the CDR3 is TGTGCCAGCAGTCCGGACAGCCGCTATGGCTACACCTTC. This codes for CASSPDSRYGYTF.

The chain has TRBV5-1 and TRBJ2-5, with TRBD2 matching over 13 bases. The germline gives CDR1 SGHRS, CDR2 YFSETQ. The CDR3 has 19 residues. The V gene end was trimmed by 4 bases and the J gene end by 5 bases; junction bases not matched to a gene: 17. The CDR3 protein is CASSTRPTSGGAGWETQYF. CDR3 DNA sequence: TGCGCCAGCAGCACCCGGCCCACTAGCGGGGGGGCCGGATGGGAGACCCAGTACTTC.

The chain is built from TRBV7-3 and TRBJ2-3, with 7 bases fitting TRBD1. Trimming took 5 bases from V and 2 from J; bases not matched to a gene: 7. This CDR3 is built from 15 residues. CDR1 is SGHTA, CDR2 FQGTGA, per germline. The DNA for the CDR3 is TGTGCCAGCAGCCCGAGAGGGGGCCCCACAGATACGCAGTATTTT. Its protein is CASSPRGGPTDTQYF.

This clone came up once. The genes are TRBV28 and TRBJ1-2, with D unclear. The CDR3 runs to 12 residues. Trimming removed 6 bases at V and 4 bases at J, with 9 bases between. Germline lookup yields CDR1 MDHEN and CDR2 SYDVKM. DNA for the CDR3: TGTGCCAGCAGCACAAGCGCCTATGGCTACACCTTC. Its protein product is CASSTSAYGYTF.

The CDR3 reads CASSQGGTKGEQYV. The DNA for the CDR3 is TGTGCCAGCAGCCAAGGCGGGACTAAAGGCGAGCAGTACGTC. This sequence joins TRBV3-1 (or the pseudogene TRBV3-2) and TRBJ2-7; the match to TRBD2 covers 7 bases. Germline CDR1 LGHDT, CDR2 YNNKEL (reference sequence). The CDR3 spans 14 residues. Losses at the gene ends were 1 base for V and 6 bases for J; bases not matched to a gene: 6.

The chain has TRBV19 and TRBJ1-5, with D tentatively TRBD1 (6 bases). The V gene's germline CDR1 is LNHDA and CDR2 SQIVND (reference sequence). The CDR3 has 12 amino acids. V was cut by 8 bases and J by 2 bases, with 7 bases left in between. The CDR3 region is CASRQGNQPQHF. CDR3 DNA: TGTGCCAGTCGACAGGGCAATCAGCCCCAGCATTTT.

The J gene is TRBJ2-3, the V gene TRBV18, with 7 bases lining up with TRBD1. The J segment lost 5 bases and the V segment lost 3 bases, leaving 5 bases of the junction unmatched. The CDR3 is 14 amino acids. Germline CDR1 KGHSH, CDR2 LQKENI. The CDR3: CASSPQQGRDTQYF. The CDR3 DNA follows: TGTGCCAGCTCACCGCAACAGGGGAGAGATACGCAGTATTTT. The whole variable domain, remainder taken from reference TRBV18 and TRBJ2-3, is NAGVMQNPRHLVRRRGQEARLRCSPMKGHSHVYWYRQLPEEGLKFMVYLQKENIIDESGMPKERFSAEFPKEGPSILRIQQVVRGDSAAYFCASSPQQGRDTQYFGPGTRLTVL.